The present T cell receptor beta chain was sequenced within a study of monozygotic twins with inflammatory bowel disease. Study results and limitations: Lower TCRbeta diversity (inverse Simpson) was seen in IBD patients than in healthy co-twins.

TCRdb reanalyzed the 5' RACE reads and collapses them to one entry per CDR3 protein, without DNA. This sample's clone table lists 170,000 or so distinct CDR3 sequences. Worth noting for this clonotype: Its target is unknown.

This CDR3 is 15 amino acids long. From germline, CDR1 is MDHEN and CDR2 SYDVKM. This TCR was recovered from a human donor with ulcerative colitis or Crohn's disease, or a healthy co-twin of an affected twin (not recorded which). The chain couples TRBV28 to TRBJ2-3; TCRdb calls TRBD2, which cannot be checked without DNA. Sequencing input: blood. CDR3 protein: CASTMGALRTDTQYF.